These 28 T cell receptor beta chains were sequenced from one sample in a study of metastatic and nonmetastatic thyroid tumors. TCRdb re-called the PCR reads through MiXCR. Of about 48,000 clones listed, more than 20% are singletons. Thyroid surgery took place with no prior treatment in any patient. Specimen: blood. The receptors were gathered from a male donor with papillary thyroid cancer or a benign thyroid nodule (not recorded which). Some clones in this sample may be carry-over from other donors' samples.

This clone was counted at least ten times. The rearrangement uses TRBV30 and TRBJ1-1; D is undetermined. CDR1 is GTSNPN, CDR2 SVGIG, per germline (reference sequence). V was clipped by 1 base and J by 1 base, with 10 bases between them. The CDR3 runs to 14 residues. The CDR3 reads CAWSDTRGNTEAFF. The DNA of the CDR3 is TGTGCCTGGAGTGACACGCGAGGGAACACTGAAGCTTTCTTT.

This clone was picked up many times. The J gene is TRBJ2-5, the V gene TRBV19, with TRBD2 matching 8 bases. The trim removed 4 bases at V and 5 bases at J, leaving 9 bases unmatched. CDR1 and CDR2 (germline): LNHDA, SQIVND (reference sequence). The CDR3 totals 15 residues. The CDR3 is CASSTRAGTRETQYF. The DNA of the CDR3 is TGTGCCAGTAGTACAAGGGCCGGGACTAGGGAGACCCAGTACTTC.

This clone turned up a few times. The chain combines TRBV6-1 with TRBJ2-1, with a tentative D call TRBD2 (6 bases). The CDR3 totals 15 residues. In germline, CDR1 is MNHNS, CDR2 SASEGT. V was cut by 8 bases and J by 0 bases, with 14 bases left in between. CDR3 protein: CASAGGVSSYNEQFF. The CDR3 DNA follows: TGTGCCAGCGCCGGAGGGGTCAGCTCCTACAATGAGCAGTTCTTC.

The table lists this clone with many counts. This rearrangement joins TRBV9 to TRBJ2-7, with a weak D call TRBD1 (6 bases). Germline CDR1 and CDR2: SGDLS and YYNGEE. Trimming removed 0 bases at V and 6 bases at J, with 7 bases between. The CDR3 contains 12 residues. This CDR3 is CASSVGGGEQYF. The DNA of the CDR3 is TGTGCCAGCAGCGTAGGAGGGGGCGAGCAGTACTTC.

This clone was seen only a few times. V and J are TRBV6-1 and TRBJ1-4; a possible D gene is TRBD1 (5 bases). CDR1 MNHNS and CDR2 SASEGT come from the germline V gene. The V gene lost 6 bases and the J gene lost 6 bases, with 14 bases spanning the gap. The CDR3 has 14 residues. The DNA for the CDR3 is TGTGCCAGCAGAGACCTGACAGCCTATGAAAAACTGTTTTTT. It specifies CASRDLTAYEKLFF.

There are many counts of this clone. The chain uses TRBV3-1 and TRBJ2-3; D gene uncertain. The CDR3 totals 15 residues. Per the germline V gene, CDR1 is LGHDT and CDR2 is YNNKEL (reference sequence). V was pared by 1 base and J by 7 bases, with 15 bases between. CDR3 protein: CASSQGSGARNTQYF. CDR3 coding DNA: TGTGCCAGCAGCCAAGGCTCAGGAGCACGGAATACGCAGTATTTT.

The V gene is TRBV7-2, the J gene TRBJ1-1, with D unresolved. CDR1 SGHTA and CDR2 FQGNSA come from the germline V gene. Between the trimmed V and J ends, which lost 1 base and 10 bases, there was a span of 13 bases. The CDR3 is 13 amino acids. CDR3 DNA sequence: TGTGCCAGCAGCTTAGAGGCGCGGATTGCAGCTTTCTTT. It encodes CASSLEARIAAFF.

This clone was recorded many times. The chain uses TRBV19 and TRBJ2-2; D is unresolved. Germline lookup yields CDR1 LNHDA and CDR2 SQIVND (reference sequence). V lost 3 bases and J 3 bases, leaving 8 bases between the germline ends. The CDR3 extends over 14 amino acids. CDR3 residues: CASSIALHTGELFF. CDR3 sequence (DNA): TGTGCCAGTAGTATCGCGCTTCACACCGGGGAGCTGTTTTTT.

The V and J genes are TRBV5-6 and TRBJ1-1, with D unresolved. Germline CDR1 reads SGHDT; CDR2 reads YYEEEE. Trimming removed 0 bases from V and 5 bases from J, with 11 bases in between. The CDR3 is 14 residues long. The chain's CDR3 is CASSLVAGVTEAFF. CDR3 coding DNA: TGTGCCAGCAGCTTGGTGGCAGGAGTGACTGAAGCTTTCTTT.

The chain joins TRBV20-1 to TRBJ2-2; D possibly corresponds to TRBD1 (5 bases). The CDR3 consists of 15 residues. Germline V CDR1 and CDR2: DFQATT, SNEGSKA (reference sequence). The V gene lost 3 bases and the J gene lost 5 bases, with 16 bases spanning the gap. The CDR3 DNA reads TGCAGTGCTAGGAGACAGTGGTCTAAGACCGGGGAGCTGTTTTTT. Encoded protein: CSARRQWSKTGELFF.

In this sample, this clone turned up many times. The sample contains more than one DNA sequence encoding this CDR3. The V and J genes are TRBV28 and TRBJ2-1; D may match TRBD1 or TRBD2 (5 bases each). The CDR3 totals 14 residues. Germline CDR1 is MDHEN and CDR2 is SYDVKM. Deletions cut 7 bases from V and 2 bases from J, with 12 bases between. In DNA form, the CDR3 reads TGTGCCAGCACCGTGACGGGACCCTACAATGAGCAGTTCTTC. This gives the protein CASTVTGPYNEQFF.

This clone was detected many times. A read error is possible here, since a much larger clone lies one base away. The chain has TRBV6-2 or TRBV6-3 and TRBJ2-3; TRBD2 aligns across 10 bases. Germline V gene data show CDR1 as MNHEY and CDR2 as SVGEGT. The ends lost 6 bases at V and 4 bases at J; junction bases unmatched: 10. This CDR3 is built from 16 residues. CDR3 protein: CASRQAGGLVSDTQYF. The CDR3 DNA sequence: TGTGCCAGCAGGCAAGCGGGGGGGCTGGTATCAGATACGCAGTATTTT.

As to this clone: The germline gene is not matched at one end of the junction; a read error may be the cause. The chain couples TRBV11-2 to TRBJ2-1; TRBD1 might be the D (5 bases). There are 15 residues in the CDR3. Germline CDR1 and CDR2: SGHAT and FQNNGV. As DNA, the CDR3 is TGTGCCAGCAGCTTAGGATCAGGGCTGTACAATGAGCGGTTCTTC. Encoded protein: CASSLGSGLYNERFF.

The chain employs TRBV7-2 and TRBJ2-3, with D hard to call. The CDR3 extends over 13 amino acids. With 7 bases removed from V and 3 bases from J, the gap between germline ends came to 11 bases. The germline V gene encodes CDR1 SGHTA and CDR2 FQGNSA. The CDR3 sequence is CASIFRRTDTQYF. CDR3 coding DNA: TGTGCCAGCATTTTTCGAAGGACAGATACGCAGTATTTT. The full variable domain, in which reference TRBV7-2 and TRBJ2-3 provide the parts outside the CDR3, is GAGVSQSPSNKVTEKGKDVELRCDPISGHTALYWYRQSLGQGLEFLIYFQGNSAPDKSGLPSDRFSAERTGGSVSTLTIQRTQQEDSAVYLCASIFRRTDTQYFGPGTRLTVL.

The table lists this clone with a few counts. The V call is TRBV6-1, the J call TRBJ1-1, with unresolved D. The CDR3 contains 11 residues. Germline values: CDR1 MNHNS, CDR2 SASEGT. V dropped 4 bases and J dropped 8 bases, with 8 bases sitting between them. CDR3 protein: CASSGMGEAFF. The CDR3 DNA reads TGTGCCAGCAGTGGTATGGGGGAAGCTTTCTTT.

This clone has ten or more counts. The chain couples TRBV19 to TRBJ2-7; 7 bases match TRBD1. The germline V gene encodes CDR1 LNHDA and CDR2 SQIVND (reference sequence). V lost 3 bases, J lost 3 bases, and 5 bases stayed unmatched. This CDR3 is 14 amino acids long. The CDR3 loop is CASSMGRQGYEQYF. CDR3 bases: TGTGCCAGTAGTATGGGAAGACAGGGCTACGAGCAGTACTTC.

This clone has a count of ten or more. This sequence joins TRBV24-1 and TRBJ1-5; D is uncertain. V was cut by 0 bases and J by 5 bases, with 4 bases left in between. Germline values: CDR1 KGHDR, CDR2 SFDVKD. The CDR3 has 13 residues. CDR3 amino acids: CATSDLQDQPQHF. As DNA, the CDR3 is TGTGCCACCAGTGATTTGCAGGATCAGCCCCAGCATTTT.

About this clone itself: At one boundary the junction diverges from the germline segment, which might be a read error. The chain employs TRBV11-1 and TRBJ1-3; D is perhaps TRBD1 (6 bases). This CDR3 region has 16 residues. Per the germline V gene, CDR1 is SGHAT and CDR2 is FQDESV (reference sequence). For the CDR3, the DNA is TGTACCAGCAGCTCGACCGGGAAAGGGGGAGGAAACACCATATATTTT. This codes for CTSSSTGKGGGNTIYF.

At least ten counts were recorded for this clone. This sequence joins TRBV28 and TRBJ2-1, with 11 bases that match TRBD2. The germline V gene has CDR1 MDHEN and CDR2 SYDVKM. Losses at the gene ends were 4 bases for V and 1 base for J; bases not matched to a gene: 6. There are 17 residues in the CDR3. The CDR3 protein is CASSSGLAEVSYNEQFF. The CDR3 DNA reads as TGTGCCAGCAGTTCGGGACTAGCGGAAGTTTCCTACAATGAGCAGTTCTTC.

This clone was seen only a few times. The chain employs TRBV14 and TRBJ2-7; TRBD2 agrees at 15 bases. V shed 0 bases and J 1 base; nucleotides not matched to a gene: 4. Germline V gene lookup returns CDR1 SGHDN and CDR2 FVKESK. The CDR3 covers 18 residues. As DNA, the CDR3 is TGTGCCAGCAGCCAAGATTTCGGGACTAGCGGGAGGTCCTACGAGCAGTACTTC. It specifies CASSQDFGTSGRSYEQYF.

This clone was counted only a few times. This chain links TRBV28 with TRBJ1-6, with 9 nucleotides matching TRBD1. The CDR3 runs 14 residues. V gave up 0 bases and J gave up 9 bases; unmatched junction bases: 0. The V gene's germline CDR1 is MDHEN and CDR2 SYDVKM. The CDR3 sequence is CASSLWDRGSPLHF. The CDR3 coding sequence is TGTGCCAGCAGTTTATGGGACAGGGGTTCACCCCTCCACTTT.

A few counts support this clone. The chain recombines TRBV4-3 with TRBJ1-3; no reliable D call. This CDR3 is 13 amino acids long. V gave up 2 bases and J gave up 0 bases, with 2 bases separating them. CDR1 and CDR2 (germline): LGHNA, YSLEER. The CDR3 DNA sequence: TGCGCCAGCAGCCAAACCTCTGGAAACACCATATATTTT. This gives the protein CASSQTSGNTIYF.

In this sample, this clone turned up a few times. The chain joins TRBV27 to TRBJ1-5; 9 bases match TRBD1. The CDR3 extends over 16 amino acids. V lost 5 bases, J lost 3 bases, and 8 bases stayed unmatched. Germline V gene data show CDR1 as MNHEY and CDR2 as SMNVEV (reference sequence). The CDR3 nucleotides are TGTGCCAGCAGTCCCGGGACAGGGAGGGTCAATCAGCCCCAGCATTTT. Translation: CASSPGTGRVNQPQHF.

This clone was picked up many times. Here the CDR3 omits its conserved ending phenylalanine or tryptophan, so a read error is the likely source. The gene calls are TRBV3-1 and TRBJ1-2, with TRBD1 as a possible D gene (6 bases). The CDR3 totals 14 residues. V was clipped by 1 base and J by 6 bases, with 12 bases between them. Germline CDR1 and CDR2: LGHDT and YNNKEL (reference sequence). CDR3 loop: CASSQVGGADGYTL. For the CDR3, the DNA is TGTGCCAGCAGCCAAGTCGGGGGGGCGGATGGCTACACCCTC.

This clone was recorded many times. This sequence joins TRBV11-3 and TRBJ2-7, with 7 positions matching TRBD1. The CDR3 is 15 amino acids. Germline CDR1 and CDR2: SGHNT and YENEEA. V trimming: 5 bases; J trimming: 4 bases; junction bases outside the gene matches: 11. The CDR3: CASSARQGHCYEQYF. As DNA, the CDR3 is TGTGCCAGCAGCGCACGACAGGGTCATTGTTACGAGCAGTACTTC.

This clone was detected ten times or more. The chain couples TRBV16 to TRBJ1-2, with D tentatively TRBD1 (5 bases). Germline assignment: CDR1 KGHSY and CDR2 FQNENV. CDR3 size: 14 residues. Trimming left V 2 bases short and J 8 bases short, with 15 bases between. CDR3 loop: CASSQGTGPYGYTF. Written as DNA, the CDR3 is TGTGCCAGCAGCCAAGGGACGGGCCCATACGGCTACACCTTC. The complete variable domain, with remaining parts taken from reference TRBV16 and TRBJ1-2, reads GEEVAQTPKHLVRGEGQKAKLYCAPIKGHSYVFWYQQVLKNEFKFLISFQNENVFDETGMPKERFSAKCLPNSPCSLEIQATKLEDSAVYFCASSQGTGPYGYTFGSGTRLTVV.

At least ten counts were recorded for this clone. This sequence joins TRBV10-3 and TRBJ1-4, with TRBD1 identical over 9 bases. This CDR3 is built from 15 residues. Germline CDR1 is ENHRY and CDR2 is SYGVKD. V shed 6 bases, J shed 8 bases, and the junction held 10 bases outside the gene matches. The CDR3 coding sequence is TGTGCCATCAGCATGGCACAGGGGGCTGGCGAAAAACTGTTTTTT. Amino acid sequence: CAISMAQGAGEKLFF.

The table lists this clone with many counts. Additional DNA sequences in this sample encode the identical CDR3. The rearrangement uses TRBV5-1 and TRBJ2-5; 7 nucleotides agree with TRBD1. The trim removed 4 bases at V and 2 bases at J, leaving 5 bases unmatched. This CDR3 region has 14 residues. Germline V gives CDR1 SGHRS, CDR2 YFSETQ. CDR3: CASSPPGQQETQYF. CDR3 coding DNA: TGCGCCAGCAGCCCCCCGGGACAGCAAGAGACCCAGTACTTC.